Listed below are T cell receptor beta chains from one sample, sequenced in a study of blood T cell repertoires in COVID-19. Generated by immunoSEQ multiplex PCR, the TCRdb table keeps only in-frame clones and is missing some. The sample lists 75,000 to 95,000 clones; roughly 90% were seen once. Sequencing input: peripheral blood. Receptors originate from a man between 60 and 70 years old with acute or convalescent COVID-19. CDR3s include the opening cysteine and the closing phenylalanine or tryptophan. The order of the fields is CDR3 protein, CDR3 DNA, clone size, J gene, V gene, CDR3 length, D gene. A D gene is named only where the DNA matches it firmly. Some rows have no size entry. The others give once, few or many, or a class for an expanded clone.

CDR3aa: CASSLGLLTDTQYF
CDR3nt: TGTGCCAGCAGTTTAGGACTTCTGACGGATACGCAGTATTTT
abundance: -
j_gene: TRBJ2-3
v_gene: TRBV27
len: 14
d_gene: -

CDR3aa: CASSRDSFSYNEQFF
CDR3nt: TGTGCCAGCAGCCGGGACAGTTTCTCCTACAATGAGCAGTTCTTC
abundance: once
j_gene: TRBJ2-1
v_gene: TRBV5-6
len: 15
d_gene: TRBD1

CDR3aa: CASSYLGGGETQYF
CDR3nt: TGCGCCAGCAGCTACCTAGGAGGCGGGGAGACCCAGTACTTC
abundance: -
j_gene: TRBJ2-5
v_gene: TRBV5-1
len: 14
d_gene: -

CDR3aa: CATRVDSYQETQYF
CDR3nt: TGTGCCACCAGAGTGGACAGTTACCAAGAGACCCAGTACTTC
abundance: -
j_gene: TRBJ2-5
v_gene: TRBV2
len: 14
d_gene: -

CDR3aa: CASSPGLAGGNEQFF
CDR3nt: TGTGCCAGCAGCCCGGGACTAGCGGGGGGTAATGAGCAGTTCTTC
abundance: few
j_gene: TRBJ2-1
v_gene: TRBV7-2
len: 15
d_gene: TRBD2

CDR3aa: CASSRTSGGINEQFF
CDR3nt: TGTGCCAGCAGTCGGACTAGCGGGGGAATCAATGAGCAGTTCTTC
abundance: -
j_gene: TRBJ2-1
v_gene: TRBV3-1/TRBV3-2
len: 15
d_gene: TRBD2

CDR3aa: CSARRGPENYGYTF
CDR3nt: TGCAGCGCCAGGCGAGGGCCAGAGAACTATGGCTACACCTTC
abundance: -
j_gene: TRBJ1-2
v_gene: TRBV29-1
len: 14
d_gene: -

CDR3aa: CASSQEGGGLAGDHYEQYF
CDR3nt: TGTGCCAGCAGCCAAGAAGGGGGTGGGCTAGCGGGGGATCACTACGAGCAGTACTTC
abundance: -
j_gene: TRBJ2-7
v_gene: TRBV4-2
len: 19
d_gene: TRBD2

CDR3aa: CATSDFAIPDTQYF
CDR3nt: TGTGCCACCAGTGATTTTGCTATCCCAGATACGCAGTATTTT
abundance: -
j_gene: TRBJ2-3
v_gene: TRBV24-1
len: 14
d_gene: -

CDR3aa: CASSIVTSANEQFF
CDR3nt: TGTGCCAGTAGTATAGTCACTAGTGCGAATGAGCAGTTCTTC
abundance: -
j_gene: TRBJ2-1
v_gene: TRBV19
len: 14
d_gene: -

CDR3aa: CASSKGRWELTTDTQYF
CDR3nt: TGTGCCAGCAGCAAAGGGAGGTGGGAGCTCACCACAGATACGCAGTATTTT
abundance: -
j_gene: TRBJ2-3
v_gene: TRBV21-1
len: 17
d_gene: -

CDR3aa: CASRDSSYNEQFF
CDR3nt: TGTGCCAGCCGGGACAGTTCGTACAATGAGCAGTTCTTC
abundance: -
j_gene: TRBJ2-1
v_gene: TRBV7-9
len: 13
d_gene: TRBD1

CDR3aa: CASSPRTLTGTYEQYF
CDR3nt: TGTGCCAGCTCACCCCGAACCCTAACCGGGACCTACGAGCAGTACTTC
abundance: -
j_gene: TRBJ2-7
v_gene: TRBV18
len: 16
d_gene: -

CDR3aa: CASSLNRNTDTQYF
CDR3nt: TGTGCCAGCAGCTTAAACAGAAACACAGATACGCAGTATTTT
abundance: -
j_gene: TRBJ2-3
v_gene: TRBV7-2
len: 14
d_gene: -